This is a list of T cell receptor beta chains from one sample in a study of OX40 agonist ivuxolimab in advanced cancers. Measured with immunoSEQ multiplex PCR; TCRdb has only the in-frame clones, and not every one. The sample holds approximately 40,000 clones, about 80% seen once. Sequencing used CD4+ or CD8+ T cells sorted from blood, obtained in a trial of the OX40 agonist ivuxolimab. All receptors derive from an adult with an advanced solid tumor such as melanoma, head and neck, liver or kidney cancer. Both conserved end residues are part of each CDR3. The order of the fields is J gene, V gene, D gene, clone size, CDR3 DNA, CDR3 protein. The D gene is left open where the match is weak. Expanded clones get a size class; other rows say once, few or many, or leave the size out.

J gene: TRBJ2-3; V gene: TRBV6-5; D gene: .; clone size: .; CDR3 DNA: TGTGCCAGCGGACTGAGTGGGAGTTCAGATACGCAGTATTTT; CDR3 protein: CASGLSGSSDTQYF
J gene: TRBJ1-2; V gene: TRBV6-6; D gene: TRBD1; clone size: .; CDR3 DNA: TGTGCCAGCAGTAGGGGACAGGCCAACTATGGCTACACCTTC; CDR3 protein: CASSRGQANYGYTF
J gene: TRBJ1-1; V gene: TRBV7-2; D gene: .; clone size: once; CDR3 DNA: TGTGCCAGCAGCTTAGCAGGGCAGGTTGAAGCTTTCTTT; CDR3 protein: CASSLAGQVEAFF
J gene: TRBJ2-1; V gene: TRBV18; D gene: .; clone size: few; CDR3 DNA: TGTGCCAGCTCACCAGACAAAAGCTCCTACAATGAGCAGTTCTTC; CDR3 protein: CASSPDKSSYNEQFF
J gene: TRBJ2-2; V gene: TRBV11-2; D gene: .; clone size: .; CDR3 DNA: TGTGCCAGCAGCTTAGGGACCCGGTTTCGCGCCGGGGAGCTGTTTTTT; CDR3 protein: CASSLGTRFRAGELFF
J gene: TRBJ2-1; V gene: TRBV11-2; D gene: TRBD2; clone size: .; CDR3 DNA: TGTGCCAGCAGCTTAGAGGCTAGCGGGAGTTACAATGAGCAGTTCTTC; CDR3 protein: CASSLEASGSYNEQFF
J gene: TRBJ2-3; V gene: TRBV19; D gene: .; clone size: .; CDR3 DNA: TGTGCCAGTAGTCCCGAGGCAGATACGCAGTATTTT; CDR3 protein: CASSPEADTQYF
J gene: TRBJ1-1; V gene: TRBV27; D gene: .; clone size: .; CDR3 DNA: TGTGCCAGCATCCCTGGGAAGGCAGGAATGAACACTGAAGCTTTCTTT; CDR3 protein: CASIPGKAGMNTEAFF
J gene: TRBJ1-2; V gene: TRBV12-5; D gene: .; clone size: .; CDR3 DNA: TGTGCTAGTGGTTTTAGGGAGCCCTATGGCTACACCTTC; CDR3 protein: CASGFREPYGYTF
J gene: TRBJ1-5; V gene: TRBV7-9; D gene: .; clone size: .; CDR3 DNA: TGTGCCAGCAGCATCGACGGAAGCAATCAGCCCCAGCATTTT; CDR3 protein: CASSIDGSNQPQHF
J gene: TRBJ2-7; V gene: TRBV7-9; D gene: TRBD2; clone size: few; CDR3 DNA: TGTGCCAGCAGCAGGAGCGGGATGTCCTACGAGCAGTACTTC; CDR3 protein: CASSRSGMSYEQYF
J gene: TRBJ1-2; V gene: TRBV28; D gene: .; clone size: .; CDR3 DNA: TGTGCCAGCAGATTAGACGGAATTAACTATGGCTACACCTTC; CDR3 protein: CASRLDGINYGYTF
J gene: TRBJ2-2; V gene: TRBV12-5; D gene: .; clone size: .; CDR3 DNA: TGTGCTAGTGGTCCCGGGACGCCCACCGGGGAGCTGTTTTTT; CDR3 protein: CASGPGTPTGELFF
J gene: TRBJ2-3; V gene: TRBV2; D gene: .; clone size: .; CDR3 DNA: TGTGCCAGCAGCAACACCTCTTCCACAGATACGCAGTATTTT; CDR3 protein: CASSNTSSTDTQYF
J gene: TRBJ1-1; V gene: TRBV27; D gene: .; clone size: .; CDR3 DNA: TGTGCCAGCAGTTCGATGGGACAGAACACTGAAGCTTTCTTT; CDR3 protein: CASSSMGQNTEAFF
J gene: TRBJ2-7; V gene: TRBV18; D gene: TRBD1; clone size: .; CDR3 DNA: TGTGCCAGCTCACTGGGACAGGACTACGAGCAGTACTTC; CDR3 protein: CASSLGQDYEQYF
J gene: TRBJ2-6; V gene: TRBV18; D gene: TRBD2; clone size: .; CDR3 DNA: TGTGCCAGCTCAAGGTGGAGAGGGGAGGGTGGGGCCAACGTCCTGACTTTC; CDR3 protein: CASSRWRGEGGANVLTF
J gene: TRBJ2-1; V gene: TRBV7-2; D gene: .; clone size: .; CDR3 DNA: TGTGCCAGCACCCTCAGCCCAACCGGGGGGCCTAGCGAGCAGTTCTTC; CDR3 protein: CASTLSPTGGPSEQFF
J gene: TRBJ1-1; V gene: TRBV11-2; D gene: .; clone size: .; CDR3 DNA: TGTGCCAGCAGCGACGGATCCTACACTGAAGCTTTCTTT; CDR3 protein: CASSDGSYTEAFF
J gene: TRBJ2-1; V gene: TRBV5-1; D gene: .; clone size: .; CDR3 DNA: TGCGCCAGCAGCTTGGTCGGGCTAGTAGAGGGTAATGAGCAGTTCTTC; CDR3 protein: CASSLVGLVEGNEQFF
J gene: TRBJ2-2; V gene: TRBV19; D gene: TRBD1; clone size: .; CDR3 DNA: TGTGCCAGTACCGCTGACAGGGCGGCGGCCGGGGAGCTGTTTTTT; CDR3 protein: CASTADRAAAGELFF
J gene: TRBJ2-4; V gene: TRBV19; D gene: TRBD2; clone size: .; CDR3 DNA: TGTGCCAGTAGTATAGTCGGGACTAGCGGAGGGAATCGGGCCAAAAACATTCAGTACTTC; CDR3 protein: CASSIVGTSGGNRAKNIQYF
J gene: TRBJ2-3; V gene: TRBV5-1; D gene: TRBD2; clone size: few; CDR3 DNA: TGCGCCAGCAGCGGACCGGGACTAGGCGCAGATACGCAGTATTTT; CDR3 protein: CASSGPGLGADTQYF
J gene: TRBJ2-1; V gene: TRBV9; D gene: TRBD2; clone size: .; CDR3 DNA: TGTGCCAGCAGCGCCCGGGGAGGGACTAGCGGGACGCCCTATTACAATGAGCAGTTCTTC; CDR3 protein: CASSARGGTSGTPYYNEQFF
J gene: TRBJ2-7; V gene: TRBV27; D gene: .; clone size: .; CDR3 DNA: TGTGCCAGCAGTTTCCGACGGAGCCACGAGCAGTACTTC; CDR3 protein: CASSFRRSHEQYF
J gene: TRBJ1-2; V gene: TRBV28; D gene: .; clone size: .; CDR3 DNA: TGTGCCAGCAGTTTATCATTCGGACAGTTGTATGGCTACACCTTC; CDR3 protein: CASSLSFGQLYGYTF
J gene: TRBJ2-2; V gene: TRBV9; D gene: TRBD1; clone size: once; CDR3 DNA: TGTGCCAGCAGCGTAGAGTTCACAGGGGGTAGCACCGGGGAGCTGTTTTTT; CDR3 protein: CASSVEFTGGSTGELFF
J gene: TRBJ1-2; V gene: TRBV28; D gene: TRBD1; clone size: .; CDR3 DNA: TGTGCCAGCAACCCAGGGGGGGCTTATGGCTACACCTTC; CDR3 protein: CASNPGGAYGYTF
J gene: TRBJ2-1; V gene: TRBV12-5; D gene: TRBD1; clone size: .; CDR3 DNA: TGTGCTAGTGGTCCTGGACAGGGGCTAGAGGAGCAGTTCTTC; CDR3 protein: CASGPGQGLEEQFF
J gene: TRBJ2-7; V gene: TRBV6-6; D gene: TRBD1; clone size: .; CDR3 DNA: TGTGCCAGCAGTTACCGAGACAGGGGGGCCCACGAGCAGTACTTC; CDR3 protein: CASSYRDRGAHEQYF
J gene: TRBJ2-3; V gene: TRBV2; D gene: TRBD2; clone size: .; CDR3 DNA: TGTGCCAGCAGTAAGGGACTAGCGGGAGTGGCGACAGATACGCAGTATTTT; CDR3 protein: CASSKGLAGVATDTQYF
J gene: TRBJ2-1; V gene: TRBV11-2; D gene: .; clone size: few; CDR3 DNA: TGTGCCAGCAGCCTGAAGATATTTGGAGTCAATGAGCAGTTCTTC; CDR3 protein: CASSLKIFGVNEQFF
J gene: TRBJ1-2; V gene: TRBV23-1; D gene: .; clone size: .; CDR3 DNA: TGCGCCACCCGACAGGACTACAACTATGGCTACACCTTC; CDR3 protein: CATRQDYNYGYTF
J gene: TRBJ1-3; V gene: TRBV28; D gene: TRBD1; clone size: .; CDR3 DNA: TGTGCCAGCAGTACACAGGGGATCGAGGGAAACACCATATATTTT; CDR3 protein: CASSTQGIEGNTIYF
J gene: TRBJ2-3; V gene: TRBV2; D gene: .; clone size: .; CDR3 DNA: TGTGCCAGCTGGGGGATCCGGGCGGGCCATAGCACAGATACGCAGTATTTT; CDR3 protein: CASWGIRAGHSTDTQYF
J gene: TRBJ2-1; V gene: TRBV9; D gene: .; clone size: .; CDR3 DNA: TGTGCCAGCAGCGGATCCGGGAGTAACAATGAGCAGTTCTTC; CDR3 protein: CASSGSGSNNEQFF
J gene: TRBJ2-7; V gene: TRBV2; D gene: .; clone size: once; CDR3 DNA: TGTGCCAGCAGTGCTTACTACGAGCAGTACTTC; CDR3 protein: CASSAYYEQYF
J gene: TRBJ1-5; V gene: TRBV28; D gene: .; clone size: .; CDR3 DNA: TGTGCCAGCAGCCCCGCGGTAGCGGGAGAGCAGCCCCAGCATTTT; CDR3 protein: CASSPAVAGEQPQHF
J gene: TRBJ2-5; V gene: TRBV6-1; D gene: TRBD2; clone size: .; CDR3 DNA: TGTGCCAGCACCGGGACTAGCGGGGCCCAAGAGACCCAGTACTTC; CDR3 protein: CASTGTSGAQETQYF
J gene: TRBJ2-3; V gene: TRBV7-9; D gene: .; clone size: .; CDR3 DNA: TGTGCCAGCAGCCCGACGGGATTTGGAGATACGCAGTATTTT; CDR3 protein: CASSPTGFGDTQYF
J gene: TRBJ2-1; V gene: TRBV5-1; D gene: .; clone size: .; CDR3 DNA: TGCGCCAGCAGCTTGGTGAGCTCCTACAATGAGCAGTTCTTC; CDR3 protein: CASSLVSSYNEQFF
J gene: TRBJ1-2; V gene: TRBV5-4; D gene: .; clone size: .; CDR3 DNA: TGTGCCAGCATCACCCCGAACTATGGCTACACCTTC; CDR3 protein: CASITPNYGYTF
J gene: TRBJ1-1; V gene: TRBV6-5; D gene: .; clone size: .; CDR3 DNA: TGTGCCAGCAGTTACTCGGGGCAGAAAAACACTGAAGCTTTCTTT; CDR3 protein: CASSYSGQKNTEAFF
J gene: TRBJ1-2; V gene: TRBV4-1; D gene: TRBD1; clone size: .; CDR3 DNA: TGCGCCAGCAGCCAGAGCCGACAGGGGTCCTTTGAGAGGGACACCTTC; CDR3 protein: CASSQSRQGSFERDTF
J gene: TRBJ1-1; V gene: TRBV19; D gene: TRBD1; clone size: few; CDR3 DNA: TGTGCCAGTAGTATGAGGGGGCTAAAAGAAGCTTTCTTT; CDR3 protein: CASSMRGLKEAFF
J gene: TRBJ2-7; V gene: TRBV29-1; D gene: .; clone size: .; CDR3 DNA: TGCAGCGTACAGGGAGGGTCCAACGAGCAGTACTTC; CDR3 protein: CSVQGGSNEQYF
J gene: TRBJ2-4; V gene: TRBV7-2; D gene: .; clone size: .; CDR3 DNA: TGTGCCAGCAGCTTAGTTGCAGGGGAAGCAAACATTCAGTACTTC; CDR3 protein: CASSLVAGEANIQYF
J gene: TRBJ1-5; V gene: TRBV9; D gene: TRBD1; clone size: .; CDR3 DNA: TGTGCCAGCAGCGTAGGAGACAGGGGTGAACAGCCCCAGCATTTT; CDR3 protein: CASSVGDRGEQPQHF
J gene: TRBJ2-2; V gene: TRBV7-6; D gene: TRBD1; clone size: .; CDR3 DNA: TGTGCCAGCACCCTAGGACAGGGAAACACCGGGGAGCTGTTTTTT; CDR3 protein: CASTLGQGNTGELFF
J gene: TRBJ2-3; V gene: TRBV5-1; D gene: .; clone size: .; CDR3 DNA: TGCGCCAGCAGCTTGGGGGGGACGCTCATCACAGATACGCAGTATTTT; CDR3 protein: CASSLGGTLITDTQYF
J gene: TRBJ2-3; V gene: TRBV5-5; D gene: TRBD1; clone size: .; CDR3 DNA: TGTGCCAGCAGATCGGACAGGGGGTCAATGGATACGCAGTATTTT; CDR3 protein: CASRSDRGSMDTQYF
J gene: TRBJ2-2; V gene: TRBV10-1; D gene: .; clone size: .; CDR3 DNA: TGCGCCAGCAGTGAGGTGGTAAACCGGAACACCGGGGAGCTGTTTTTT; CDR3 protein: CASSEVVNRNTGELFF
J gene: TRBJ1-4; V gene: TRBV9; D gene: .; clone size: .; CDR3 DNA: TGTGCCAGCAGCGCCGGGAGAGCAACTAATGAAAAACTGTTTTTT; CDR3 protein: CASSAGRATNEKLFF
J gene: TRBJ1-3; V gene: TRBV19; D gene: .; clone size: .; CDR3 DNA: TGTGCCAGTAGGAGGGGCTCTGGAAACACCATATATTTT; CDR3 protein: CASRRGSGNTIYF
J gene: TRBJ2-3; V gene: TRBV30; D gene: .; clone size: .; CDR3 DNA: TGTGCCTGGAGCCTGCTTTCAGGGGCGCGGAGTGGTACGCAGTATTTT; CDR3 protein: CAWSLLSGARSGTQYF
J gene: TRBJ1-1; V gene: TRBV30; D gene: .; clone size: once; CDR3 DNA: TGTGCCTGGAGTGTAGACTCCTTCCGCAGGGCAGCTTTCTTT; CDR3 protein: CAWSVDSFRRAAFF
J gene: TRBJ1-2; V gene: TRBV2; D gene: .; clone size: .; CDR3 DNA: TGTGCCAGCATCCCTCTAGGAGGGACCCGGCGGGGCTACACCTTC; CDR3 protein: CASIPLGGTRRGYTF
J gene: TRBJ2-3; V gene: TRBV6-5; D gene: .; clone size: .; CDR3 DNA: TGTGCCAGCAGAGACAGGAGCACAGATACGCAGTATTTT; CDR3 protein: CASRDRSTDTQYF
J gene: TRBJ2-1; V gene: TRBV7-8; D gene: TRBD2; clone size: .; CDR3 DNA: TGTGCCAGCAGCTTATTGGGTGCGGGAGGGCCTGGAGAGCAGTTCTTC; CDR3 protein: CASSLLGAGGPGEQFF